The source of this T cell receptor (beta chain) is a study of blood T cell repertoires in COVID-19. All enrollees were about 18 to 89 years old and from approximately 25 US areas. CDR1 and CDR2 from the germline V gene are SGHTA and FQGNSA. The CDR3 covers 16 residues. V lost 5 bases and J 0 bases, leaving 14 bases between the germline ends. Using immunoSEQ multiplex PCR, the repertoire was profiled, and TCRdb retains in-frame clones only, with some absent. The repertoire consists of some 510,000 clones, with more than 75% occurring once and the leading ten covering 1.5% to 2%. Sequencing was performed on PBMCs or T cells enriched from blood (not recorded which). J is TRBJ1-3 and V is TRBV7-2, with D uncertain. The sequence was collected from a woman between 40 and 55 years old who had recovered from COVID-19. The CDR3 DNA follows: TGTGCCAGCAGCGTTGATATTGGGAGCTCTGGAAACACCATATATTTT. Encoded protein: CASSVDIGSSGNTIYF.